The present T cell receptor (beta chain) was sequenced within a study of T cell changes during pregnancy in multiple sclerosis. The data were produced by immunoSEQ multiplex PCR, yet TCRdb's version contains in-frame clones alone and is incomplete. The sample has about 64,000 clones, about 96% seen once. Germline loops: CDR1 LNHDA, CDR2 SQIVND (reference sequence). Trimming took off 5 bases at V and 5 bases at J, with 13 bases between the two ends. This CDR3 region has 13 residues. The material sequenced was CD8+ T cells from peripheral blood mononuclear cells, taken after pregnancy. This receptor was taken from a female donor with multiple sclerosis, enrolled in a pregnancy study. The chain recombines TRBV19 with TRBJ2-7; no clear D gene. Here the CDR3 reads CASSPRSRHEQYF. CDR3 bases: TGTGCCAGTAGTCCCAGGTCCCGGCACGAGCAGTACTTC.